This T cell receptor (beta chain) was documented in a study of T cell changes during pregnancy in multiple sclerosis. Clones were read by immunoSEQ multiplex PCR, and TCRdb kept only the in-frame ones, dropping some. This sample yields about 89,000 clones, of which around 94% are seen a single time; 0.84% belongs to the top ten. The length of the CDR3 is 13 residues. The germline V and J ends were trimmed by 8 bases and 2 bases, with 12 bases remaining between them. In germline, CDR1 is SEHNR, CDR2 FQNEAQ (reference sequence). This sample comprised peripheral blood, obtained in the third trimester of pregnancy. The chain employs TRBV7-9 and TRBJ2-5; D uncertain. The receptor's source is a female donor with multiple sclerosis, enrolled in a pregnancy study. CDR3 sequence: CASRIRVQETQYF. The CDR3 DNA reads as TGTGCCAGCCGCATTCGCGTTCAAGAGACCCAGTACTTC. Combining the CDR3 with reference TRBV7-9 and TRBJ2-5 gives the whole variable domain DTGVSQNPRHKITKRGQNVTFRCDPISEHNRLYWYRQTLGQGPEFLTYFQNEAQLEKSRLLSDRFSAERPKGSFSTLEIQRTEQGDSAMYLCASRIRVQETQYFGPGTRLLVL.